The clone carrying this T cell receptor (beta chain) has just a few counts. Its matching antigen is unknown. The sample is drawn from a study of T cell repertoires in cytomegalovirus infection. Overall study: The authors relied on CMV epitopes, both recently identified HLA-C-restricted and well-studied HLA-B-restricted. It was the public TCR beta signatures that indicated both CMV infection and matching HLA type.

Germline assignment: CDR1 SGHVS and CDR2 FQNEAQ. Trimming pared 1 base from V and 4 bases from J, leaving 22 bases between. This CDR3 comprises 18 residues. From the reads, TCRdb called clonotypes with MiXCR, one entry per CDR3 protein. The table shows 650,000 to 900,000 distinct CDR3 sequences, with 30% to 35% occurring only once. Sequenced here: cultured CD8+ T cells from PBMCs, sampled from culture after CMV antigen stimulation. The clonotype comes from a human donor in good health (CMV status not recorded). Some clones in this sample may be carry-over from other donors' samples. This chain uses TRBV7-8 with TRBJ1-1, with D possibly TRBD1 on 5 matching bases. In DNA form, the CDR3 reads TGTGCCAGCAGCTTAGGTCAAATAATTGGGGGGGAAGGCACTGAAGCTTTCTTT. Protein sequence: CASSLGQIIGGEGTEAFF.